This TCR beta chain appears in the sequencing data of a study of prognosis after radiotherapy for stage I lung cancer. The germline V gene has CDR1 SGHAT and CDR2 FQNNGV. V shed 6 bases and J shed 3 bases, with 8 bases lying between them. The CDR3 sequence is 13 residues long. This clonotype was found many times. Amplification of TCR beta CDR3 from genomic DNA used two-round multiplex PCR. Primers specific to each TRBV and TRBJ gene were used in first-round PCR. TCRdb reprocessed the multiplex PCR reads via MiXCR and lists one record per CDR3 protein. The data show about 22,000 distinct CDR3 sequences, approximately 39% seen once.

The chain uses TRBV11-2 and TRBJ1-4; D is ambiguous. The sequencing here drew on PBMCs, taken before or after stereotactic body radiation therapy (not recorded which). The receptor's source is a donor over 45 with non-small cell lung cancer. DNA of the CDR3: TGTGCCAGCAGTTCAGCGCCTAATGAAAAACTGTTTTTT. Amino acids: CASSSAPNEKLFF.